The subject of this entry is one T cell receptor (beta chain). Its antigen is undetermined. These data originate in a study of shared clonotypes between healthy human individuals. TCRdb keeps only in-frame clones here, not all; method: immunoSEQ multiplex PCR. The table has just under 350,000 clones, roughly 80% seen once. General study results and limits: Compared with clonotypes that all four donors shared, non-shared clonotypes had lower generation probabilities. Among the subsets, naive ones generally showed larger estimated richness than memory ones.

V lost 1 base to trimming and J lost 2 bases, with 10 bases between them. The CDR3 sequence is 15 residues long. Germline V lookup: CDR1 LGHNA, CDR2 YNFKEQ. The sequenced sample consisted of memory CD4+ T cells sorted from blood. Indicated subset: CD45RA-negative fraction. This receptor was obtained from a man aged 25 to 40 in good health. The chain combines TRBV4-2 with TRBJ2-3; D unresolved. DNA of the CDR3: TGTGCCAGCAGCCAAGGCGCAGGAGACACAGATACGCAGTATTTT. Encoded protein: CASSQGAGDTDTQYF.